The T cell receptor (beta chain) described here comes from a study of PD-1 blockade in classical Hodgkin lymphoma. Study-level information: Every 2 weeks, patients had 3 mg/kg nivolumab intravenously. Findings and limits, study-wide: TCR diversity in CD4+, not CD8+, cells rose significantly by C4D1. Repertoire differences lack defined causes, possibly disease activity or prior therapy.

Relapse after autologous stem cell transplantation occurred in every patient, and brentuximab vedotin exposure varied. Sequenced by immunoSEQ multiplex PCR; TCRdb stores in-frame clones only, minus some. The sample records about 6,500 clones, 60% to 85% being singletons. As for this clone: As yet, its antigen is unknown.

The CDR3 has 12 amino acids. Trimming cost V 6 bases and J 5 bases, with 10 bases left between them. CDR1 is SNHLY, CDR2 FYNNEI, per germline. This sequence originates from a human donor with classical Hodgkin lymphoma. This material consisted of peripheral blood mononuclear cells (PBMCs), taken at baseline. The chain uses TRBV2 and TRBJ2-5; D ambiguous. The CDR3 sequence is CASRPFQETQYF. The CDR3 nucleotides are TGTGCCAGCAGACCCTTCCAGGAGACCCAGTACTTC.